This T cell receptor (beta chain) emerged from a study of blood T cell repertoires in COVID-19. Across the study: COVID-19 samples, acute and convalescent, were from the United States, Italy and Spain.

V dropped 5 bases and J dropped 0 bases, with 25 bases sitting between them. Germline assignment: CDR1 PRHDT and CDR2 FYEKMQ (reference sequence). This CDR3 has 19 residues. This study enrolled people aged about 18 to 90 from about two dozen US geographic areas. Source study methods: Amplification of reference gene primers provided the estimated nucleated cell counts. Here immunoSEQ multiplex PCR was the method, and the copy in TCRdb shows in-frame clones only, minus some. Clone size and V and J calls were adopted from that table, with D and trimming inferred from the DNA. The table lists about 240,000 clones, roughly 91% of them singletons.

V usage is TRBV13 and J usage is TRBJ2-5; no definite D call. The clonotype was recovered from a woman in her thirties who had recovered from COVID-19. Sequencing input: PBMCs or T cells enriched from blood (not recorded which). CDR3 sequence reads: CASSQVRGRGLTYQETQYF. Here the CDR3 DNA reads TGTGCCAGCAGCCAAGTCCGCGGCAGAGGTCTCACGTACCAAGAGACCCAGTACTTC.